This T cell receptor beta chain is from a study of long-term antiretroviral therapy in people with HIV. General study points: ART adherence, viral resistance and therapy changes went unrecorded.

The assay used was immunoSEQ (version v3.0), run at survey level. Profiled with immunoSEQ multiplex PCR; TCRdb holds only in-frame clones, not every one. Altogether about 33,000 clones are present, roughly 80% being singletons, with the ten largest covering 7% to 7.5%. In the case of this clone: Its antigen is unidentified.

CDR1 and CDR2 (germline): SQVTM, ANQGSEA. The CDR3 consists of 16 residues. V shed 6 bases and J shed 0 bases, with 20 bases lying between them. This sequence joins TRBV29-1 and TRBJ2-5; tentative D call: TRBD2 (6 bases). The input for sequencing was unsorted PBMCs, taken 2 years after starting antiretroviral therapy. The clonotype was recovered from a woman in her forties or fifties with HIV. This CDR3 is CSVADPGLKYQETQYF. CDR3 nucleotides: TGCAGCGTGGCCGACCCCGGACTAAAGTACCAAGAGACCCAGTACTTC. Variable domain in full (rest from reference TRBV29-1 and TRBJ2-5): SAVISQKPSRDICQRGTSLTIQCQVDSQVTMMFWYRQQPGQSLTLIATANQGSEATYESGFVIDKFPISRPNLTFSTLTVSNMSPEDSSIYLCSVADPGLKYQETQYFGPGTRLLVL.